One and the same sample provided the 21 T cell receptor beta chains below, sequenced in a study of blood T cell repertoires in COVID-19. Repertoires were generated with immunoSEQ multiplex PCR, while TCRdb's copy carries only in-frame clones and drops some. The sample carries over 80,000 clones, more than 75% recorded once. The specimen sequenced was peripheral blood. These receptor sequences come from a man aged 50 or older with acute or convalescent COVID-19.

This clone has just a few counts. The rearrangement uses TRBV6-5 and TRBJ2-7; D is perhaps TRBD2 (5 bases). Deletions cut 10 bases from V and 2 bases from J, with 21 bases between. CDR3 length equals 15 residues. Germline values: CDR1 MNHEY, CDR2 SVGAGI. The CDR3 loop is CATRFVGEGTYEQYF. CDR3 coding DNA: TGTGCCACCCGGTTCGTGGGAGAAGGAACCTACGAGCAGTACTTC.

This rearrangement joins TRBV7-9 to TRBJ2-5; a possible D gene is TRBD2 (5 bases). The V and J ends lost 3 bases and 2 bases respectively, with 22 bases between them. CDR1 SEHNR and CDR2 FQNEAQ come from the germline V gene (reference sequence). The CDR3 totals 18 residues. The CDR3 sequence is CASSFKVGAVKLQETQYF. In DNA form, the CDR3 reads TGTGCCAGCAGCTTCAAGGTCGGAGCGGTAAAGTTACAAGAGACCCAGTACTTC.

This clone was found once. This sequence joins TRBV27 and TRBJ1-1; no clear D gene. Trimming stripped 5 bases from V and 1 base from J, with 8 bases between. Germline assignment: CDR1 MNHEY and CDR2 SMNVEV (reference sequence). This CDR3 comprises 13 residues. In nucleotides, the CDR3 is TGTGCCAGCAGTACACGACAGAACACTGAAGCTTTCTTT. Translation: CASSTRQNTEAFF.

V and J are TRBV3-1 (or the pseudogene TRBV3-2) and TRBJ2-1, with 8 bases fitting TRBD1. The CDR3 is 15 amino acids. Looked up from germline, CDR1 is LGHDT and CDR2 is YNNKEL (reference sequence). V lost 4 bases to trimming and J lost 10 bases; unmatched junction nucleotides: 12. CDR3 nucleotide sequence: TGTGCCAGCAGCCTCGGAACCGGGACAGGCTTGGAGCAGTTCTTC. It encodes CASSLGTGTGLEQFF.

The CDR3 DNA follows: TGCGCCAGCGGGGACAGGGGCTTCGGAAACACCATATATTTT. Its protein is CASGDRGFGNTIYF. The rearrangement joins TRBV10-1 to TRBJ1-3, with TRBD1 identical over 10 bases. CDR1 is WNHNN, CDR2 SYGVQD, per germline (reference sequence). The CDR3 is 14 residues long. V trimming: 8 bases; J trimming: 4 bases; junction bases outside the gene matches: 5.

This chain uses TRBV6-1 with TRBJ1-2; D uncertain. The CDR3 is 13 residues long. The V and J ends lost 3 bases and 2 bases respectively, with 7 bases between them. The germline gives CDR1 MNHNS, CDR2 SASEGT. This CDR3 is CASSEGLNYGYTF. The CDR3 nucleotides are TGTGCCAGCAGTGAGGGCCTCAACTATGGCTACACCTTC.

This sequence joins TRBV19 and TRBJ1-1; 7 bases match TRBD1. Per germline, CDR1 LNHDA and CDR2 SQIVND (reference sequence). J was trimmed by 0 bases and V by 4 bases; bases with no gene match: 2. CDR3 length: 14 residues. CDR3 coding DNA: TGTGCCAGTAGTACCCAGGGGGTGAACACTGAAGCTTTCTTT. Translating it yields CASSTQGVNTEAFF.

This clone was counted once. The chain uses TRBV24-1 and TRBJ2-5; D ambiguous. CDR1 is KGHDR, CDR2 SFDVKD, per germline. Trimming pared 3 bases from V and 2 bases from J, leaving 12 bases between. The CDR3 contains 15 residues. The CDR3, as DNA: TGTGCCACCAGTGATAATGCGGCCAATCAAGAGACCCAGTACTTC. Translating gives CATSDNAANQETQYF.

The chain combines TRBV4-1 with TRBJ2-7, with 9 bases matching TRBD2. V trimming: 1 base; J trimming: 3 bases; junction bases outside the gene matches: 7. CDR3 length: 16 amino acids. Per germline, CDR1 MGHRA and CDR2 YSYEKL. CDR3 sequence (DNA): TGCGCCAGCAGCCAAGTAGCAAGCGGGAGGTTCTACGAGCAGTACTTC. This translates into CASSQVASGRFYEQYF.

This chain joins TRBV5-1 and TRBJ2-2; D possibly corresponds to TRBD2 (6 bases). The length of the CDR3 is 15 residues. Trimming left V 3 bases short and J 7 bases short, with 16 bases between. Germline values: CDR1 SGHRS, CDR2 YFSETQ. The CDR3, as DNA: TGCGCCAGCAGCTCCTCGGTGGGAGCGGGCGGGGAGCTGTTTTTT. Translated: CASSSSVGAGGELFF.

The chain employs TRBV7-9 and TRBJ2-1; TRBD1 agrees at 8 bases. Germline V CDR1 and CDR2: SEHNR, FQNEAQ (reference sequence). V was pared by 5 bases and J by 6 bases, with 18 bases of the junction left unmatched. The CDR3 extends over 18 amino acids. CDR3 bases: TGTGCCAGCAGCCAATACAGGGGGTCAGGGGCCAGCAGCAATGAGCAGTTCTTC. Amino acid sequence: CASSQYRGSGASSNEQFF.

The chain combines TRBV6-6 with TRBJ2-7, with 8 bases lining up with TRBD1. J was trimmed by 3 bases and V by 2 bases; bases with no gene match: 6. Germline assignment: CDR1 MNHNY and CDR2 SVGAGI (reference sequence). The CDR3 extends over 15 amino acids. CDR3 bases: TGTGCCAGCAGTTACGTCGCCAGGGGGCTCTACGAGCAGTACTTC. Translation gives CASSYVARGLYEQYF.

This clone was detected once. The V and J genes are TRBV6-5 and TRBJ2-5; D not resolved. V lost 7 bases, J lost 5 bases, and 14 bases lay in between. This CDR3 contains 13 residues. Looked up from germline, CDR1 is MNHEY and CDR2 is SVGAGI. The DNA of the CDR3 is TGTGCCAGCACAGAGAACTTCGGGGAGACCCAGTACTTC. Amino acid sequence: CASTENFGETQYF.

The rearrangement uses TRBV10-3 and TRBJ2-1, with 12 bases that match TRBD2. The CDR3 covers 16 residues. Per germline, CDR1 ENHRY and CDR2 SYGVKD. Trimming cost V 6 bases and J 6 bases; bases outside gene matches: 9. The DNA for the CDR3 is TGTGCCATCAGCCCCACAGGACTAGCGGGAAGCAATGAGCAGTTCTTC. Translation: CAISPTGLAGSNEQFF.

This clone was seen once. The chain carries TRBV5-1 and TRBJ2-5; D is ambiguous. The CDR3 sequence is 13 residues long. Trimming stripped 7 bases from V and 1 base from J, with 11 bases between. Germline loops: CDR1 SGHRS, CDR2 YFSETQ. The CDR3 here is CASAKQAQETQYF. The CDR3 region has the DNA TGCGCCAGCGCTAAGCAGGCCCAAGAGACCCAGTACTTC. Full variable domain (remainder filled in from reference TRBV5-1 and TRBJ2-5): KAGVTQTPRYLIKTRGQQVTLSCSPISGHRSVSWYQQTPGQGLQFLFEYFSETQRNKGNFPGRFSGRQFSNSRSEMNVSTLELGDSALYLCASAKQAQETQYFGPGTRLLVL.

The chain carries TRBV19 and TRBJ2-2; 8 bases agree with TRBD1. The CDR3 is made up of 15 amino acids. Germline trimming cut 5 bases from V and 0 bases from J; bases unmatched to any gene: 2. In germline, CDR1 is LNHDA, CDR2 SQIVND (reference sequence). The CDR3 DNA reads as TGTGCCAGTAGTTTGGGACAGGCGAACACCGGGGAGCTGTTTTTT. It translates to CASSLGQANTGELFF. Full variable domain (rest looked up from reference TRBV19 and TRBJ2-2): DGGITQSPKYLFRKEGQNVTLSCEQNLNHDAMYWYRQDPGQGLRLIYYSQIVNDFQKGDIAEGYSVSREKKESFPLTVTSAQKNPTAFYLCASSLGQANTGELFFGEGSRLTVL.

The rearrangement links TRBV5-8 to TRBJ2-5, with 9 positions matching TRBD2. Germline CDR1 reads SGHTS; CDR2 reads YDEGEE. The CDR3 is 15 residues long. After removal of 5 bases from V and 4 bases from J, the junction contained 9 bases not matched to a gene. The CDR3: CASSLELAGRETQYF. The CDR3 bases are TGTGCCAGCAGTTTAGAGCTAGCGGGAAGAGAGACCCAGTACTTC.

V usage is TRBV30 and J usage is TRBJ2-7; 8 bases line up with TRBD2. Germline CDR1 reads GTSNPN; CDR2 reads SVGIG (reference sequence). The ends lost 3 bases at V and 6 bases at J; junction bases unmatched: 13. The CDR3 sequence is 15 residues long. The CDR3 sequence: CAWRGTGLVLAEQYF. The CDR3 nucleotides are TGTGCCTGGAGGGGAACGGGACTAGTCCTCGCCGAGCAGTACTTC.

The chain recombines TRBV29-1 with TRBJ2-1, with 7 bases identical to TRBD1. There are 13 residues in the CDR3. Germline values: CDR1 SQVTM, CDR2 ANQGSEA. With V trimmed by 4 bases and J by 5 bases, 5 bases remained unmatched. CDR3 protein: CSVAGQLNNEQFF. The DNA for the CDR3 is TGCAGCGTTGCGGGACAGCTCAACAATGAGCAGTTCTTC.

This rearrangement joins TRBV2 to TRBJ2-6; no reliable D call. Trimming cost V 4 bases and J 0 bases, with 7 bases left between them. The length of the CDR3 is 15 residues. Per the germline V gene, CDR1 is SNHLY and CDR2 is FYNNEI. The CDR3 bases are TGTGCCAGCAGTGCTCTCGGCTCTGGGGCCAACGTCCTGACTTTC. Translation: CASSALGSGANVLTF. Filled out from reference TRBV2 and TRBJ2-6, the complete variable domain reads EPEVTQTPSHQVTQMGQEVILRCVPISNHLYFYWYRQILGQKVEFLVSFYNNEISEKSEIFDDQFSVERPDGSNFTLKIRSTKLEDSAMYFCASSALGSGANVLTFGAGSRLTVL.

This clone has more than one count but fewer than ten. The chain carries TRBV11-3 and TRBJ2-7, with TRBD2 matching 10 bases. V was pared by 1 base and J by 5 bases, with 2 bases of the junction left unmatched. CDR1 and CDR2 from the germline V gene are SGHNT and YENEEA. The CDR3 length is 14 residues. The CDR3 DNA reads as TGTGCCAGCAGCTTAGCTAGCGGGAGTGACGAGCAGTACTTC. Encoded protein: CASSLASGSDEQYF.